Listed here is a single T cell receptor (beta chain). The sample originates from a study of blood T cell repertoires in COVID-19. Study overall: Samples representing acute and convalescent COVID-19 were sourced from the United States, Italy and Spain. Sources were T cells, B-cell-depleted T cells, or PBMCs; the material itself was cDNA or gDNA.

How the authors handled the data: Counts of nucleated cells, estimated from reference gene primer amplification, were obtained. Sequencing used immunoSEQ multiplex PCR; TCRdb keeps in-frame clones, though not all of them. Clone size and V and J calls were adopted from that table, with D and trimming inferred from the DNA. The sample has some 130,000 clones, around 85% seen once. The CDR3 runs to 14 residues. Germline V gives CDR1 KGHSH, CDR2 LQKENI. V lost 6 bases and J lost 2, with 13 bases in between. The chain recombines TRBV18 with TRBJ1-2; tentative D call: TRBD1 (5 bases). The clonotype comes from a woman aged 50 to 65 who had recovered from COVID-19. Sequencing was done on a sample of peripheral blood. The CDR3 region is CASSPRDVNYGYTF. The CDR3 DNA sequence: TGTGCCAGCTCCCCCAGGGATGTCAACTATGGCTACACCTTC.